This TCR beta chain was captured by sequencing in a study of T-cell reconstitution after alpha-beta-depleted transplantation in children. Unique molecular identifiers were used to barcode this TCRbeta library. MiXCR was run by TCRdb on the PCR reads, yielding one entry per CDR3 protein. The sample consists of under 75,000 distinct CDR3 sequences, 9.5% to 13% of them appearing once. The CDR3 covers 17 residues. V gave up 5 bases and J gave up 0 bases, with 17 bases separating them. The germline CDR1 and CDR2 sequences are SGHAT and FQNNGV. This clonotype was seen at least ten times. The sequence came from a boy under 18 with acute myeloid leukemia, due to receive a stem cell transplant. The sample here was PBMCs, taken before TCRalphabeta/CD19-depleted stem cell transplant. The V and J genes are TRBV11-2 and TRBJ2-1; TRBD2 might be the D (5 bases). CDR3 sequence reads: CASSPRVARSSYNEQFF. The CDR3 nucleotides are TGTGCCAGCAGCCCCCGGGTAGCGAGAAGCTCCTACAATGAGCAGTTCTTC.